One sample yielded the 14 T cell receptor beta chains listed below, sequenced in a study of response to subunit inactivated influenza vaccine. TCRdb re-called the RT-PCR reads through MiXCR, storing one row per CDR3 protein. This table has approximately 290,000 distinct CDR3 sequences, roughly 22% appearing once. This specimen consisted of PBMCs from blood, obtained about 20 months after vaccination. All receptors come from a man aged 50 to 75 who received an inactivated influenza vaccine.

The chain links TRBV27 to TRBJ1-2; TRBD1 matches 8 bases. Germline V CDR1 and CDR2: MNHEY, SMNVEV (reference sequence). Unmatched junction bases numbered 5, after V lost 4 bases and J lost 4 bases. The length of the CDR3 is 14 residues. In DNA, the CDR3 is TGTGCCAGCAGTTCAAAGACAGGGGCCTATGGCTACACCTTC. Its translation is CASSSKTGAYGYTF.

This clonotype was counted only a few times. The J gene is TRBJ2-4, the V gene TRBV9; D not resolved. This CDR3 region has 14 residues. Germline lookup yields CDR1 SGDLS and CDR2 YYNGEE. The germline V and J ends were trimmed by 0 bases and 6 bases, with 10 bases remaining between them. The DNA of the CDR3 is TGTGCCAGCAGCGTAGGGGCCACGGGAAACATTCAGTACTTC. It is translated as CASSVGATGNIQYF.

The rearrangement uses TRBV6-2 or TRBV6-3 and TRBJ2-1; D gene ambiguous. This CDR3 is 13 amino acids long. Germline lookup yields CDR1 MNHEY and CDR2 SVGEGT. Deletions cut 4 bases from V and 10 bases from J, with 14 bases between. CDR3 amino acids: CASSSGEPREQFF. The CDR3 DNA is TGTGCCAGCAGTTCCGGAGAGCCAAGGGAGCAGTTCTTC.

This clonotype was counted a few times. The chain uses TRBV7-7 and TRBJ2-3; D is uncertain. The CDR3 runs to 16 residues. Germline V gene sequence: CDR1 SSHAT, CDR2 FNYEAQ (reference sequence). The germline V and J ends were trimmed by 5 bases and 2 bases, with 17 bases remaining between them. CDR3 loop: CASSPAALGITDTQYF. As DNA, the CDR3 is TGTGCCAGCAGCCCCGCCGCCCTAGGAATCACAGATACGCAGTATTTT.

This clonotype was seen a few times. This rearrangement joins TRBV12-3 or TRBV12-4 to TRBJ1-1; no firm D call. The CDR3 has 12 residues. V gave up 0 bases and J gave up 5 bases, with 4 bases separating them. The CDR3 region is CASSLARTEAFF. The CDR3 DNA reads as TGTGCCAGCAGTTTAGCCCGGACTGAAGCTTTCTTT.

The DNA for the CDR3 is TGTGCCAGCAGCGACTTGAGCGGGCGAAACTACGAGCAGTACTTC. It yields the protein CASSDLSGRNYEQYF. This chain uses TRBV7-9 with TRBJ2-7; tentative D call: TRBD2 (6 bases). The CDR3 is 15 residues long. In germline, CDR1 is SEHNR, CDR2 FQNEAQ (reference sequence). V was trimmed by 5 bases and J by 3 bases, leaving 17 bases between them.

The chain uses TRBV10-3 and TRBJ1-2; D ambiguous. V was cut by 0 bases and J by 8 bases, with 10 bases left in between. The CDR3 extends over 13 amino acids. In germline, CDR1 is ENHRY, CDR2 SYGVKD. In DNA form, the CDR3 reads TGTGCCATCAGTGAGTCGGAGGAAGGAGGCTACACCTTC. It is translated as CAISESEEGGYTF.

The chain joins TRBV6-1 to TRBJ2-5, with TRBD1 matching 9 bases. Germline V gene lookup returns CDR1 MNHNS and CDR2 SASEGT. The junction had 9 bases not matched to a gene; V was cut back by 6 bases and J by 1 base. The CDR3 runs 16 residues. CDR3: CASSLRDRAFQETQYF. CDR3 DNA: TGTGCCAGCAGCCTTCGGGACAGGGCCTTCCAAGAGACCCAGTACTTC.

This clonotype was detected only a few times. The chain combines TRBV12-3 or TRBV12-4 with TRBJ1-6; a weak D match, TRBD1 (5 bases). This CDR3 has 14 amino acids. Deletions cut 5 bases from V and 8 bases from J, with 13 bases between. Here the CDR3 DNA reads TGTGCCAGCAGTAGAACTATCAGGGATTCACCCCTCCACTTT. Amino acid sequence: CASSRTIRDSPLHF.

V is TRBV4-1 and J is TRBJ2-7; D not certain. Germline CDR1 reads MGHRA; CDR2 reads YSYEKL. The CDR3 loop spans 14 amino acids. The V gene lost 0 bases and the J gene lost 4 bases, with 10 bases spanning the gap. CDR3 in amino acids: CASSQDVANYEQYF. DNA for the CDR3: TGCGCCAGCAGCCAAGATGTTGCCAATTACGAGCAGTACTTC.

The table lists this clonotype with a few counts. The chain carries TRBV27 and TRBJ1-5, with a possible D match to TRBD1 (5 bases). This CDR3 region has 15 residues. Germline V gene data show CDR1 as MNHEY and CDR2 as SMNVEV (reference sequence). Trimming left V 7 bases short and J 2 bases short, with 15 bases between. This CDR3 is CASTPTGYGNQPQHF. The CDR3 coding sequence is TGTGCCAGCACGCCTACAGGTTATGGCAATCAGCCCCAGCATTTT.

This clonotype was recorded a few times. The chain couples TRBV2 to TRBJ2-3; no definite D call. Between the trimmed V and J ends, which lost 8 bases and 0 bases, there was a span of 18 bases. Germline V gene lookup returns CDR1 SNHLY and CDR2 FYNNEI. The CDR3 consists of 16 residues. Written as DNA, the CDR3 is TGTGCCAGCGGTACTCACATCGAGGCTAGCACAGATACGCAGTATTTT. This codes for CASGTHIEASTDTQYF.

This clonotype was detected only a few times. The J gene is TRBJ1-5, the V gene TRBV2; D remains unclear. The germline V and J ends were trimmed by 5 bases and 2 bases, with 7 bases remaining between them. The CDR3 runs 13 residues. Germline CDR1 is SNHLY and CDR2 is FYNNEI. The CDR3 DNA reads as TGTGCCAGCAGTTCGGAGGGCAATCAGCCCCAGCATTTT. Translated, it gives CASSSEGNQPQHF.

This clonotype came up many times. This chain uses TRBV5-6 with TRBJ1-2; 7 bases line up with TRBD1. This CDR3 is built from 16 residues. V shed 4 bases, J shed 5 bases, and the junction held 14 bases outside the gene matches. In germline, CDR1 is SGHDT, CDR2 YYEEEE. In DNA, the CDR3 is TGTGCCAGCAGCAAAGCGGGACAGCGCTTAGGGTATGGCTACACCTTC. Translating gives CASSKAGQRLGYGYTF.